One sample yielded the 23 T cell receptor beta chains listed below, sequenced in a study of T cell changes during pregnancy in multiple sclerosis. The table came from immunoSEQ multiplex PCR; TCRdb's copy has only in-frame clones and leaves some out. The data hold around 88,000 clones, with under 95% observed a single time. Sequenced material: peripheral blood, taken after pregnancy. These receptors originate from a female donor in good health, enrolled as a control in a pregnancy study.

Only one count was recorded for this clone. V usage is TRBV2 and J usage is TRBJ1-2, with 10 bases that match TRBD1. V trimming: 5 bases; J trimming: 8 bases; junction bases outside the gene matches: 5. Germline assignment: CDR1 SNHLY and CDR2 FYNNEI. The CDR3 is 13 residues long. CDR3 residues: CASSIDRGQGYTF. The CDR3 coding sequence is TGTGCCAGCAGTATCGACAGGGGGCAAGGCTACACCTTC.

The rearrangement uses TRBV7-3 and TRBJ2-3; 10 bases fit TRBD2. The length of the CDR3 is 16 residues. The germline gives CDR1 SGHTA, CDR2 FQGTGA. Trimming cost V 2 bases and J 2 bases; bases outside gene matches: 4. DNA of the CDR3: TGTGCCAGCAGCTTATTTAGCGGGGGGCCCACAGATACGCAGTATTTT. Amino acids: CASSLFSGGPTDTQYF.

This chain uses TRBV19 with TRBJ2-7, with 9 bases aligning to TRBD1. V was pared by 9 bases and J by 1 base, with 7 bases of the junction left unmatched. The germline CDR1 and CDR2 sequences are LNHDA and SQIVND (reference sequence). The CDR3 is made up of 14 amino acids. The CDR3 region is CASGAGTGSYEQYF. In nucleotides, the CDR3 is TGTGCCAGCGGGGCCGGGACAGGGTCCTACGAGCAGTACTTC.

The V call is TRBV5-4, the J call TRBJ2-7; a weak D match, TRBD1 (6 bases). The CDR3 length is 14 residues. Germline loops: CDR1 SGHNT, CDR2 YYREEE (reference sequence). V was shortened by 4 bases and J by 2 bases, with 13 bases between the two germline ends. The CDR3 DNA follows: TGTGCCAGCAGCCGGACAGCCTACCCCTACGAGCAGTACTTC. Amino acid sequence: CASSRTAYPYEQYF. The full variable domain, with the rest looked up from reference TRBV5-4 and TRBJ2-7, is ETGVTQSPTHLIKTRGQQVTLRCSSQSGHNTVSWYQQALGQGPQFIFQYYREEENGRGNFPPRFSGLQFPNYSSELNVNALELDDSALYLCASSRTAYPYEQYFGPGTRLTVT.

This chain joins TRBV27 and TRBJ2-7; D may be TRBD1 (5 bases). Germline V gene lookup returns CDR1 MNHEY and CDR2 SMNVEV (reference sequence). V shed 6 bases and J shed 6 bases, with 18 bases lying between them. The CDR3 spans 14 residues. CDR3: CASSLQGFSLEQYF. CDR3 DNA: TGTGCCAGCAGCCTCCAGGGATTCAGCCTCGAGCAGTACTTC.

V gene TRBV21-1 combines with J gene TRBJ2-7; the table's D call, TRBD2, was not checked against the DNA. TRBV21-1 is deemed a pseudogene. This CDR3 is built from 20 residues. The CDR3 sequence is CASSKAGGFLGTRSSYEQYF. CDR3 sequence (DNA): TGTGCCAGCAGCAAAGCGGGGGGGTTTTTGGGGACCCGTAGCTCCTACGAGCAGTACTTC.

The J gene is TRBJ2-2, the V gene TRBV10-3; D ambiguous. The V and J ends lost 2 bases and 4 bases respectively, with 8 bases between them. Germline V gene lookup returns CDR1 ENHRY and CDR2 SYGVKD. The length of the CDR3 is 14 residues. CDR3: CAISELDRTGELFF. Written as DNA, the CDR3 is TGTGCCATCAGTGAGCTAGACCGCACCGGGGAGCTGTTTTTT.

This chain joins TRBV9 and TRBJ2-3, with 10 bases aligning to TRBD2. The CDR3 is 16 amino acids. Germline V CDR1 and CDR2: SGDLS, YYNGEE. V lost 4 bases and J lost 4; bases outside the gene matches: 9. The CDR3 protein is CASSPRSGRASDTQYF. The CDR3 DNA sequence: TGTGCCAGCAGCCCACGCAGCGGGAGGGCCTCAGATACGCAGTATTTT.

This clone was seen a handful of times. The CDR3 spells CASSPRQVTEAFF. The CDR3 DNA reads as TGTGCCAGCAGTCCTCGACAGGTCACTGAAGCTTTCTTT. J is TRBJ1-1 and V is TRBV27, with D tentatively TRBD1 (6 bases). The CDR3 length is 13 residues. V dropped 5 bases and J dropped 4 bases, with 11 bases sitting between them. Per the germline V gene, CDR1 is MNHEY and CDR2 is SMNVEV (reference sequence).

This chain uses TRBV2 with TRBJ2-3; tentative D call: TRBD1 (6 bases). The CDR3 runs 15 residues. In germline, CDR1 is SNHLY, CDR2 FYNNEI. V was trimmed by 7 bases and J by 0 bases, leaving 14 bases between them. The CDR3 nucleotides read TGTGCCAGCAACCAAAGGACAGCTAGCACAGATACGCAGTATTTT. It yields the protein CASNQRTASTDTQYF.

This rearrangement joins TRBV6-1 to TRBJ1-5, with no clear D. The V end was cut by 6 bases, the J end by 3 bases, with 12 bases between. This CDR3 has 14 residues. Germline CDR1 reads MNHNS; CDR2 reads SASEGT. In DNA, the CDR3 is TGTGCCAGCAGGGCGGGTCAGTACAATCAGCCCCAGCATTTT. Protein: CASRAGQYNQPQHF.

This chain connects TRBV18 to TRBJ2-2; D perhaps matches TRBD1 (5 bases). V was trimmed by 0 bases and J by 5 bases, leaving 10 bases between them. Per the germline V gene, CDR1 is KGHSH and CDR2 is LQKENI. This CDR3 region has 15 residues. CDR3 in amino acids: CASSPPFAGTGELFF. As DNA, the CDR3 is TGTGCCAGCTCACCACCTTTCGCAGGGACCGGGGAGCTGTTTTTT.

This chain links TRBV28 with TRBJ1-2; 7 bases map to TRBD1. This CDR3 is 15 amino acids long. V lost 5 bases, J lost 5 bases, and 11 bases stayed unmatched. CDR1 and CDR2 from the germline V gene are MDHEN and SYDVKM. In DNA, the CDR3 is TGTGCCAGCAGTCCAACCGACAGGGTAACATATGGCTACACCTTC. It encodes CASSPTDRVTYGYTF.

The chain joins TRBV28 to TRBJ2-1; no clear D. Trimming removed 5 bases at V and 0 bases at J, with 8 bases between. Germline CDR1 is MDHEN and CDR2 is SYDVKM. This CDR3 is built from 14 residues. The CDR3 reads CASSHESSYNEQFF. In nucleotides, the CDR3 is TGTGCCAGCAGTCATGAGAGCTCCTACAATGAGCAGTTCTTC.

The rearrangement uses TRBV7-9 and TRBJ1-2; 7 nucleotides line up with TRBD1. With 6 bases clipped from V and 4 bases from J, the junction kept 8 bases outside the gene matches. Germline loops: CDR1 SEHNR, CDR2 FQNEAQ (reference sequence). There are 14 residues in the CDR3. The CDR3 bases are TGTGCCAGCAGTCGGGACAGCTACCCCTATGGCTACACCTTC. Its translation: CASSRDSYPYGYTF.

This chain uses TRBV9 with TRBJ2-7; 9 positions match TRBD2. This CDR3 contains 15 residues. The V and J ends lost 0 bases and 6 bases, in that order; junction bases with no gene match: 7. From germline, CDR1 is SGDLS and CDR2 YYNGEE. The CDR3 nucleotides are TGTGCCAGCAGCGTAGTGGTAGCGGGAGTAGGCGAGCAGTACTTC. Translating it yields CASSVVVAGVGEQYF. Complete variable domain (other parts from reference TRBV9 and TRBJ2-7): DSGVTQTPKHLITATGQRVTLRCSPRSGDLSVYWYQQSLDQGLQFLIQYYNGEERAKGNILERFSAQQFPDLHSELNLSSLELGDSALYFCASSVVVAGVGEQYFGPGTRLTVT.

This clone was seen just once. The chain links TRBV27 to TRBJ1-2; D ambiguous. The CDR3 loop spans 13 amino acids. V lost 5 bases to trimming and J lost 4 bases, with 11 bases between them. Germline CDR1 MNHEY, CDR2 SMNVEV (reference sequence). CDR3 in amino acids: CASSPGILYGYTF. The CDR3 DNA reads TGTGCCAGCAGTCCCGGGATCCTCTATGGCTACACCTTC.

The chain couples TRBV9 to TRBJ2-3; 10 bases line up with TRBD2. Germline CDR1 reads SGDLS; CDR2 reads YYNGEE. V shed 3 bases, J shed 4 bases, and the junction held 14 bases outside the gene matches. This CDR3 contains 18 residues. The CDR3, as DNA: TGTGCCAGCAGCGCGCCTGAGGTGGGAGCGGGGGGGCCAGATACGCAGTATTTT. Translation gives CASSAPEVGAGGPDTQYF.

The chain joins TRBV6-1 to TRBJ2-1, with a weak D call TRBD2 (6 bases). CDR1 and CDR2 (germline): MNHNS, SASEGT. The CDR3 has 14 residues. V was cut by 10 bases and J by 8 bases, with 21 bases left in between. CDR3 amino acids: CATLAGPPTDEQFF. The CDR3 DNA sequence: TGTGCCACTCTGGCGGGGCCCCCGACGGATGAGCAGTTCTTC.

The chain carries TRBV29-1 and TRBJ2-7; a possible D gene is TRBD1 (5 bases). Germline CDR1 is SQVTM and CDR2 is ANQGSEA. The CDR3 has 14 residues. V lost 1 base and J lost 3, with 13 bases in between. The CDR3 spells CSVEGGQGVYEQYF. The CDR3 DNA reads TGCAGCGTTGAAGGGGGCCAAGGGGTCTACGAGCAGTACTTC.

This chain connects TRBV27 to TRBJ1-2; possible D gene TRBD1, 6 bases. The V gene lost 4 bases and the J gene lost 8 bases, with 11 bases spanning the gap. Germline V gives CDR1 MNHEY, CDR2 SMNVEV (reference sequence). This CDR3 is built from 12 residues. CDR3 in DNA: TGTGCCAGCAGTTCGACAGGCCTGGGCTACACCTTC. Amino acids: CASSSTGLGYTF.

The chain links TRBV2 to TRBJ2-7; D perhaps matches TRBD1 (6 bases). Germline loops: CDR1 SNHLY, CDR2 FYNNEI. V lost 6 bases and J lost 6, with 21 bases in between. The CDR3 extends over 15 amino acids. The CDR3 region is CASSHPINQGSEQYF. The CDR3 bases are TGTGCCAGCAGCCACCCGATAAATCAGGGGTCCGAGCAGTACTTC. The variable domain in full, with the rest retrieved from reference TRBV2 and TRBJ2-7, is EPEVTQTPSHQVTQMGQEVILRCVPISNHLYFYWYRQILGQKVEFLVSFYNNEISEKSEIFDDQFSVERPDGSNFTLKIRSTKLEDSAMYFCASSHPINQGSEQYFGPGTRLTVT.

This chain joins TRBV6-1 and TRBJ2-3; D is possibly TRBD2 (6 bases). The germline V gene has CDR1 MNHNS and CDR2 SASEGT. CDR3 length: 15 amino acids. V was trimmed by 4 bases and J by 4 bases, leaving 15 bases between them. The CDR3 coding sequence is TGTGCCAGCAGTGCGCTTGCGGGACGGGCAGATACGCAGTATTTT. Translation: CASSALAGRADTQYF.